Below, one T cell receptor (beta chain) is given with its context. This CDR3 region has 15 residues. CDR1 is SQVTM, CDR2 ANQGSEA, per germline. With V trimmed by 4 bases and J by 11 bases, 15 bases remained unmatched. This record comes from a study of blood T cell repertoires in COVID-19. The protocol was immunoSEQ multiplex PCR, while the TCRdb copy is restricted to in-frame clones and leaves out a portion. The sample holds about 250,000 clones; 75% to 90% are singletons and the top ten take around 6%. The receptor's source is a woman aged 25-40 years with acute COVID-19. The chain couples TRBV29-1 to TRBJ1-1, with TRBD1 identical over 11 bases. The sample was PBMCs or T cells enriched from blood (not recorded which). The CDR3 sequence: CSVVILGGQGEAAFF. The CDR3 DNA reads TGCAGCGTTGTTATACTAGGGGGACAGGGGGAAGCGGCTTTCTTT.